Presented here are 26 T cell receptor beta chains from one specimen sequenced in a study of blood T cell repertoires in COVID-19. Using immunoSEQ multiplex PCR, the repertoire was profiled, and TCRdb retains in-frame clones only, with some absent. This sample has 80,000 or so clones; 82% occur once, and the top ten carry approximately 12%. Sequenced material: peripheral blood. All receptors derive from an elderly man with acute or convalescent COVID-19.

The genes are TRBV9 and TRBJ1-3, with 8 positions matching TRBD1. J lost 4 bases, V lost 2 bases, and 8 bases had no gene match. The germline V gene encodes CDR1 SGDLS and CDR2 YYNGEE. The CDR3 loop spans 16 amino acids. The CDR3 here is CASSVSTRTGGNTIYF. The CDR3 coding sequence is TGTGCCAGCAGCGTTTCTACTAGGACAGGGGGAAACACCATATATTTT.

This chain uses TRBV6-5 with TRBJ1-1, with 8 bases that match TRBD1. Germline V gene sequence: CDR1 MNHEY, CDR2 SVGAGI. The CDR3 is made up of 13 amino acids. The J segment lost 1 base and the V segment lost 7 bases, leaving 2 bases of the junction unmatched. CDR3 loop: CASTQGANTEAFF. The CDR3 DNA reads TGTGCCAGCACCCAGGGGGCGAACACTGAAGCTTTCTTT.

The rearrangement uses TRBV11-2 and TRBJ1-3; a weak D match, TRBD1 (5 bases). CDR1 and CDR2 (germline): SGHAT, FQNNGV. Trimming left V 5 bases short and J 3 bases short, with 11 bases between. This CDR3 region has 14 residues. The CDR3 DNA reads TGTGCCAGCAGCCTGACAGAAGGTGGAAACACCATATATTTT. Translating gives CASSLTEGGNTIYF.

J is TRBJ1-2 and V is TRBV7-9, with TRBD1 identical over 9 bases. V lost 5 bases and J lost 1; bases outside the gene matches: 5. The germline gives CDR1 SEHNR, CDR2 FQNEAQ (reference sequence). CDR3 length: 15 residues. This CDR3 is CASSPGTGSNYGYTF. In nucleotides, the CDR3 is TGTGCCAGCAGCCCTGGGACAGGGAGTAACTATGGCTACACCTTC.

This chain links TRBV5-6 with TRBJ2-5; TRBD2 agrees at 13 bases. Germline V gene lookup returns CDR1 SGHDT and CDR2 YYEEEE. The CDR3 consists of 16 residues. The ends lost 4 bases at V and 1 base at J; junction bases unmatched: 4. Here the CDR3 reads CASSPTSGGLQETQYF. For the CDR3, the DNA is TGTGCCAGCAGCCCGACTAGCGGGGGGCTCCAAGAGACCCAGTACTTC.

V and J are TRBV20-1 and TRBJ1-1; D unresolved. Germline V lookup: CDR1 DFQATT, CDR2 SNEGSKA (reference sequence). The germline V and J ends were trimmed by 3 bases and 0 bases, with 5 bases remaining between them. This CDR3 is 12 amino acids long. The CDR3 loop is CSASAVNTEAFF. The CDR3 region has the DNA TGCAGTGCTAGTGCGGTGAACACTGAAGCTTTCTTT.

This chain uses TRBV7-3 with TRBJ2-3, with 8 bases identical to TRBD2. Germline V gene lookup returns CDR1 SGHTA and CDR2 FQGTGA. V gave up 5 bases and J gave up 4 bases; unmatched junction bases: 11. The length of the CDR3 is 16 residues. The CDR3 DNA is TGTGCCAGCAGCCGAAAGGTTAGCGGGGCGGCAGATACGCAGTATTTT. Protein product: CASSRKVSGAADTQYF.

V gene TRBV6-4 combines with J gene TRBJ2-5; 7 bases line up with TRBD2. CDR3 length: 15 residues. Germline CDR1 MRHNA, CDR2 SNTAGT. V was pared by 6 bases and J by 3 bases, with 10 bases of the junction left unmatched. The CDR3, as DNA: TGTGCCAGCAGAGATACTAGCGCGGGTGAAGAGACCCAGTACTTC. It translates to CASRDTSAGEETQYF.

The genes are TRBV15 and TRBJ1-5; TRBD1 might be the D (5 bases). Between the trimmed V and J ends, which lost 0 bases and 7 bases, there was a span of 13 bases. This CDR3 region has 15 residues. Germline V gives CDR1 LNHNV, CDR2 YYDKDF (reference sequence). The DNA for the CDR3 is TGTGCCACCAGCAGAGAGGGGGGACCGACGCAGCCCCAGCATTTT. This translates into CATSREGGPTQPQHF. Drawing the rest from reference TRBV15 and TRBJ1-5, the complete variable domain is DAMVIQNPRYQVTQFGKPVTLSCSQTLNHNVMYWYQQKSSQAPKLLFHYYDKDFNNEADTPDNFQSRRPNTSFCFLDIRSPGLGDTAMYLCATSREGGPTQPQHFGDGTRLSIL.

CDR3 sequence reads: CASSEGHVDEQFF. In nucleotides, the CDR3 is TGTGCCAGCAGTGAAGGACACGTAGATGAGCAGTTCTTC. V usage is TRBV2 and J usage is TRBJ2-1; D not certain. V shed 1 base and J shed 8 bases, with 9 bases lying between them. CDR1 and CDR2 from the germline V gene are SNHLY and FYNNEI. This CDR3 spans 13 amino acids.

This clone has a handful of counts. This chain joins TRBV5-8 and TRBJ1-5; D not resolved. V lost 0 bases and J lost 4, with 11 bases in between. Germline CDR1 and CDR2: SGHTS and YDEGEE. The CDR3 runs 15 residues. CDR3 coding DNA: TGTGCCAGCAGCTTGGGCTACAGCCAGAATCAGCCCCAGCATTTT. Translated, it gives CASSLGYSQNQPQHF.

DNA of the CDR3: TGTGCCAGCAGCTTTAGGGGACAAAAGAACACTGAAGCTTTCTTT. Residues: CASSFRGQKNTEAFF. The V gene is TRBV11-2, the J gene TRBJ1-1; tentative D call: TRBD1 (6 bases). Trimming cost V 3 bases and J 1 base, with 12 bases left between them. This CDR3 contains 15 residues. In germline, CDR1 is SGHAT, CDR2 FQNNGV.

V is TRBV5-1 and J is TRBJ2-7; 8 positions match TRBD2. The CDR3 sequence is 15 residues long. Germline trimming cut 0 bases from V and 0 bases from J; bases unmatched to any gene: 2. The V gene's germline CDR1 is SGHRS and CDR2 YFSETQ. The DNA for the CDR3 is TGCGCCAGCAGCTTGGGCGGGGGGACCTCCTACGAGCAGTACTTC. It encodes CASSLGGGTSYEQYF.

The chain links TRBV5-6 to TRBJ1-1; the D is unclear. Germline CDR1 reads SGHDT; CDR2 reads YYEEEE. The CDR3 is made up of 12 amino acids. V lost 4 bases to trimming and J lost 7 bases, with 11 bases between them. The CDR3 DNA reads TGTGCCAGCAGCCCCCCGAACGGTGAAGCTTTCTTT. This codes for CASSPPNGEAFF.

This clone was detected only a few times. CDR3 region: CASSYSRAHYGYTF. The DNA of the CDR3 is TGTGCCAGCAGTTACTCCAGGGCGCACTATGGCTACACCTTC. The J gene is TRBJ1-2, the V gene TRBV6-6; TRBD1 is a possible D gene (5 bases). This CDR3 is 14 amino acids long. V was shortened by 0 bases and J by 3 bases, with 8 bases between the two germline ends. The germline V gene has CDR1 MNHNY and CDR2 SVGAGI (reference sequence).

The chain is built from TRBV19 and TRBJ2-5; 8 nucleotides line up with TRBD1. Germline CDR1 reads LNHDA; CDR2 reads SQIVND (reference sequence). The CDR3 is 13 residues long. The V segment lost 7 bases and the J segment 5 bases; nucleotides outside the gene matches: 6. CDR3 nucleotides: TGTGCCAGTACCGGGACAGGTAGGGAGACCCAGTACTTC. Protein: CASTGTGRETQYF.

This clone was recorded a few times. The CDR3 bases are TGTGCCAGCAGCCTAAGCACAGATACGCAGTATTTT. The encoded protein is CASSLSTDTQYF. The chain uses TRBV3-1 (or the pseudogene TRBV3-2) and TRBJ2-3; unclear D gene. This CDR3 spans 12 amino acids. V gave up 4 bases and J gave up 0 bases, with 2 bases separating them. CDR1 and CDR2 from the germline V gene are LGHDT and YNNKEL (reference sequence).

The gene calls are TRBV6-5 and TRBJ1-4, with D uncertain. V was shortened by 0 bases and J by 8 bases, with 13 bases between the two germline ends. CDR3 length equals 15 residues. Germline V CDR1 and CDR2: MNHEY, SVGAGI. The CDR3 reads CASSYSGPGGEKLFF. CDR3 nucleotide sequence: TGTGCCAGCAGTTACTCCGGGCCGGGAGGGGAAAAACTGTTTTTT.

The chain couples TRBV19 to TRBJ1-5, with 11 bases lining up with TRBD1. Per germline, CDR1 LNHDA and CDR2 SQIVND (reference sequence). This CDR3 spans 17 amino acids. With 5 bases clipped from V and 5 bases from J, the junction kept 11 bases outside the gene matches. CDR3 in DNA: TGTGCCAGTAGTCCCCTGAGGACAGGGGGCGCGGATCAGCCCCAGCATTTT. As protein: CASSPLRTGGADQPQHF.

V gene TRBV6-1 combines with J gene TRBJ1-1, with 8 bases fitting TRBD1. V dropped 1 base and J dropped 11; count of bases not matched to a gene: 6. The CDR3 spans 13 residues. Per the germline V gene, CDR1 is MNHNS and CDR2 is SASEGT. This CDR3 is CASSEGPGTGAFF. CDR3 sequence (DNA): TGTGCCAGCAGTGAAGGCCCCGGGACAGGCGCTTTCTTT.

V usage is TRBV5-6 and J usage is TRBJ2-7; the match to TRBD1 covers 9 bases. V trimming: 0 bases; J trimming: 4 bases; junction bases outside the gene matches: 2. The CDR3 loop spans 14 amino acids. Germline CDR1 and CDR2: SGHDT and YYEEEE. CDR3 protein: CASSLGQGVYEQYF. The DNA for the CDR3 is TGTGCCAGCAGCTTGGGACAGGGGGTATACGAGCAGTACTTC.

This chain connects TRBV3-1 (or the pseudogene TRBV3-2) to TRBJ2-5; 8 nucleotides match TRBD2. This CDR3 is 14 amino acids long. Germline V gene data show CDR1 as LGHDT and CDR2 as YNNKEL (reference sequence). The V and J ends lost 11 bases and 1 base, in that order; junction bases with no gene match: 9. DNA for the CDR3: TGTGCCTGCGAGAGGAGCGGGGGCCAAGAGACCCAGTACTTC. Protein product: CACERSGGQETQYF.

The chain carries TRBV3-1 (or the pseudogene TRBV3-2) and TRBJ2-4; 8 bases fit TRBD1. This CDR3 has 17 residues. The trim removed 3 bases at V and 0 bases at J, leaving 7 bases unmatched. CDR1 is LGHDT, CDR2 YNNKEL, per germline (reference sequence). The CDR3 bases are TGTGCCAGCAGCCATATTAGACAGGGGTTAGCCAAAAACATTCAGTACTTC. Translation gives CASSHIRQGLAKNIQYF.

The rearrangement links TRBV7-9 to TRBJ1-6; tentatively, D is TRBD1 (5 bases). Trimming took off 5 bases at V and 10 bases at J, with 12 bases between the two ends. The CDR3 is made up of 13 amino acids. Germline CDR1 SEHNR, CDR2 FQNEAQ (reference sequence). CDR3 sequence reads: CASSPEQDSPLHF. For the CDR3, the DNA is TGTGCCAGCAGCCCAGAACAGGACTCACCCCTCCACTTT.

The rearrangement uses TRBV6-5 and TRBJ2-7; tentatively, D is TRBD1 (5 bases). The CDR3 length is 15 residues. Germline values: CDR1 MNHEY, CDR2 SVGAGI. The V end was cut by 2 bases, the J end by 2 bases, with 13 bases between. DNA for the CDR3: TGTGCCAGCAGTTACGGGGCCCTATTGACCTACGAGCAGTACTTC. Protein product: CASSYGALLTYEQYF.

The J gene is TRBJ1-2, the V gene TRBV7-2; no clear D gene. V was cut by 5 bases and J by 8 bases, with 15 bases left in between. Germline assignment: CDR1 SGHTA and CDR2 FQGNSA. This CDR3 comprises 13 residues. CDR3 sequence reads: CASSPNREGGYTF. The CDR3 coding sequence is TGTGCCAGCAGCCCAAACCGGGAGGGCGGCTACACCTTC.